Presented here are 3 T cell receptor beta chains from one specimen sequenced in a study of human T cells and chemical hapten exposure. From the RACE reads, TCRdb called clonotypes with MiXCR, one entry per CDR3 protein. The table lists around 380,000 distinct CDR3 sequences, 4.5% to 5.5% of them singletons, with around 8.6% in the top ten. As to time point: pre-sensitization, week 0. Stated treatment: therapeutic diphenylcyclopropenone sensitization with weekly scalp DPC. The input for sequencing was whole blood, taken in connection with sensitization to the hapten diphenylcyclopropenone (DPC). These TCRs come from a woman between 18 and 29 years old with alopecia areata. Some clones in this sample may be carry-over from other donors' samples.

The table lists this clonotype with a few counts. The rearrangement uses TRBV7-8 and TRBJ2-2; D remains unclear. The CDR3 is 15 residues long. Germline V gives CDR1 SGHVS, CDR2 FQNEAQ. V was clipped by 5 bases and J by 0 bases, with 10 bases between them. CDR3 loop: CASSPAPANTGELFF. The CDR3 DNA reads TGTGCCAGCAGCCCCGCCCCTGCGAACACCGGGGAGCTGTTTTTT.

Ten or more counts support this clonotype. V and J are TRBV7-2 and TRBJ1-2; D remains ambiguous. The CDR3 contains 14 residues. Looked up from germline, CDR1 is SGHTA and CDR2 is FQGNSA. Trimming pared 1 base from V and 4 bases from J, leaving 10 bases between. The CDR3 bases are TGTGCCAGCAGCTTAGACGCTAGGCCCTATGGCTACACCTTC. Amino acid sequence: CASSLDARPYGYTF.

V is TRBV6-6 and J is TRBJ2-4, with 14 nucleotides matching TRBD2. V dropped 2 bases and J dropped 1; count of bases not matched to a gene: 4. This CDR3 has 18 amino acids. Germline loops: CDR1 MNHNY, CDR2 SVGAGI (reference sequence). The CDR3 nucleotides are TGTGCCAGCAGTTACGGACTAGCGGGGGGCCTGGCCAAAAACATTCAGTACTTC. Its translation: CASSYGLAGGLAKNIQYF.